The clone carrying this T cell receptor beta chain was counted ten times or more. Its antigen remains unidentified. Via MiXCR, TCRdb re-called the 5' RACE reads, giving one row per CDR3 protein. The data contain tens of thousands of distinct CDR3 sequences, about 4.3% of them singletons. The data originate from a study of neurological immune-mediated disorders. Study findings and constraints: The repertoires of 18 of 34 multiple sclerosis patients fell into one related-CDR3 cluster (a possible signature) under phylogenetic grouping.

Time point denoted: longitudinal time-point 3. Unsorted libraries used 2 million PBMCs kept at -80 degrees C. CDR3 length: 15 amino acids. V shed 4 bases and J 5 bases; nucleotides not matched to a gene: 10. The germline V gene has CDR1 SGHDN and CDR2 FVKESK. The V and J genes are TRBV14 and TRBJ2-5; TRBD1 matches at 7 bases. The sequence was obtained from a woman aged 60-75 years with multiple sclerosis. The sequenced sample consisted of PBMCs. In DNA form, the CDR3 reads TGTGCCAGCAGCCCAGGGACCAGGGGGACGGAGACCCAGTACTTC. It codes for CASSPGTRGTETQYF.